This T cell receptor beta chain was identified in a study of blood T cell repertoires in COVID-19. About the research overall: T cells, B-cell-depleted T cells, or PBMCs provided the cDNA or gDNA that served as material.

The CDR3 has 13 residues. Germline V gene lookup returns CDR1 SGHVS and CDR2 FNYEAQ. Trimming shortened V by 5 bases and J by 6 bases, and 13 bases separated the two germline ends. In Cohort 3, a recovered donor had either two negative PCRs, clearance, or symptom resolution. Methods used by the authors: The authors estimated nucleated cell counts from reference gene primer amplification. Sequencing was performed with immunoSEQ multiplex PCR; in TCRdb, only in-frame clones are kept and a portion is missing. V, J and clone size derive from that table, while D and trimming were established from the DNA sequence. This sample carries 310,000 or so clones, nearly 90% of them seen once, and the ten largest clones take around 5.9%.

The source material was PBMCs or T cells enriched from blood (not recorded which). The V call is TRBV7-6, the J call TRBJ1-1; D call uncertain. This TCR came from a woman in her 30s who had recovered from COVID-19. The CDR3 DNA sequence: TGTGCCAGCAGCCCAACGACACGGCCTGAAGCTTTCTTT. Amino acids: CASSPTTRPEAFF.